Below, one T cell receptor (beta chain) is given with its context. The antigen is undetermined. These data are taken from a study of cytomegalovirus exposure and HLA in healthy donors. Study results and caveats: The authors later linked a missense DCLRE1C variant to TCR beta V- and J-gene trimming. Analysis performed later found roughly 18,000 TCR beta sequences associated with HLA alleles at 0.05 false discovery rate. In vitro assays verified that three CMV-associated chains recognized CMV antigens specifically.

The PCR was carried out with 60 Vbeta primers and 13 Jbeta primers. The data were produced by immunoSEQ multiplex PCR, yet TCRdb's version contains in-frame clones alone and is incomplete. There are about 120,000 clones in the sample; approximately 80% occur only once, and approximately 2.6% lies in the top ten. This receptor was obtained from a female donor in good health and CMV-seronegative. The sample consisted of PBMCs.

This chain's CDR3 is CASSYTQGASYNEQFF. In nucleotides, the CDR3 is TGTGCCAGCAGTTACACGCAGGGGGCCTCCTACAATGAGCAGTTCTTC. The chain recombines TRBV6-6 with TRBJ2-1; 8 bases match TRBD1. This CDR3 contains 16 residues. Unmatched junction bases numbered 3, after V lost 2 bases and J lost 0 bases. CDR1 is MNHNY, CDR2 SVGAGI, per germline (reference sequence).